These 12 T cell receptor beta chains were sequenced from one sample in a study of cytomegalovirus exposure and HLA in healthy donors. 60 Vbeta and 13 Jbeta primers were used in PCR. TCRdb's copy holds only in-frame clones and misses some; the assay was immunoSEQ multiplex PCR. The sample has approximately 160,000 clones, over 75% seen once; the top ten hold roughly 2%. The specimen was PBMCs. These TCRs come from a human donor in good health.

This clone came up a few times. This chain connects TRBV6-1 to TRBJ2-1; TRBD1 matches at 9 bases. The germline gives CDR1 MNHNS, CDR2 SASEGT. The length of the CDR3 is 15 residues. Trimming removed 4 bases from V and 7 bases from J; junction bases left unmatched: 8. The CDR3 spells CASSVPHRGLNEQFF. CDR3 in DNA: TGTGCCAGCAGTGTGCCACACAGGGGGCTGAATGAGCAGTTCTTC.

The rearrangement joins TRBV5-6 to TRBJ2-5; 10 nucleotides match TRBD1. CDR3 length: 16 residues. The germline gives CDR1 SGHDT, CDR2 YYEEEE. Trimming removed 0 bases from V and 5 bases from J; junction bases left unmatched: 7. The CDR3 DNA is TGTGCCAGCAGCTTGGTGGCGACAGGGGGCTTGGAGACCCAGTACTTC. This codes for CASSLVATGGLETQYF.

The gene calls are TRBV7-8 and TRBJ2-7; 10 bases match TRBD2. The germline V gene encodes CDR1 SGHVS and CDR2 FQNEAQ. This CDR3 comprises 15 residues. The junction had 3 bases not matched to a gene; V was cut back by 2 bases and J by 2 bases. The CDR3 DNA follows: TGTGCCAGCAGCTTAACTAGCGGGGCAGCCTACGAGCAGTACTTC. It specifies CASSLTSGAAYEQYF.

This chain connects TRBV5-8 to TRBJ2-7; D is ambiguous. CDR1 is SGHTS and CDR2 is YDEGEE in the germline V gene. The CDR3 runs 13 residues. The V and J ends lost 0 bases and 2 bases respectively, with 6 bases between them. The CDR3 region has the DNA TGTGCCAGCAGCTTGGACAGAACCTACGAGCAGTACTTC. This translates into CASSLDRTYEQYF.

V usage is TRBV7-2 and J usage is TRBJ2-1, with 8 bases fitting TRBD2. The V gene end was trimmed by 6 bases and the J gene end by 5 bases; junction bases not matched to a gene: 6. Germline CDR1 SGHTA, CDR2 FQGNSA. This CDR3 region has 14 residues. CDR3 nucleotides: TGTGCCAGCAGGTACGGGGGGGATAACAATGAGCAGTTCTTC. This codes for CASRYGGDNNEQFF.

The chain recombines TRBV27 with TRBJ1-2, with TRBD1 matching over 8 bases. The CDR3 is 12 amino acids. Germline CDR1 reads MNHEY; CDR2 reads SMNVEV (reference sequence). V lost 5 bases, J lost 8 bases, and 4 bases stayed unmatched. The chain's CDR3 is CASSGDRKGYTF. Written as DNA, the CDR3 is TGTGCCAGCAGTGGGGACAGGAAGGGCTACACCTTC.

The gene calls are TRBV7-2 and TRBJ2-4; 11 bases are a match to TRBD2. With V trimmed by 5 bases and J by 3 bases, 6 bases remained unmatched. From germline, CDR1 is SGHTA and CDR2 FQGNSA. The CDR3 runs to 16 residues. CDR3 amino acids: CASSISGGDGKNIQYF. As DNA, the CDR3 is TGTGCCAGCAGCATTAGCGGGGGGGATGGCAAAAACATTCAGTACTTC.

The chain joins TRBV9 to TRBJ2-2; 7 nucleotides align to TRBD2. The junction had 5 bases not matched to a gene; V was cut back by 3 bases and J by 3 bases. Germline values: CDR1 SGDLS, CDR2 YYNGEE. The CDR3 is 15 residues long. CDR3 nucleotide sequence: TGTGCCAGCAGCGCAAGCGGGGTTCACACCGGGGAGCTGTTTTTT. Its translation: CASSASGVHTGELFF.

CDR3 DNA: TGTGCCAGCAGACGGGACAGTAATGAAAAACTGTTTTTT. It encodes CASRRDSNEKLFF. V usage is TRBV6-5 and J usage is TRBJ1-4, with 7 bases matching TRBD1. V shed 6 bases and J 4 bases; nucleotides not matched to a gene: 2. The CDR3 totals 13 residues. Germline values: CDR1 MNHEY, CDR2 SVGAGI.

This clone was detected once. CDR3 in DNA: TGTGCCAGCAGCTTAGGGGGGGGCCGGTCCGGTACGCAGTATTTT. It encodes CASSLGGGRSGTQYF. This chain links TRBV7-2 with TRBJ2-3; perhaps TRBD2 as D (7 bases). The V gene's germline CDR1 is SGHTA and CDR2 FQGNSA. The CDR3 runs to 15 residues. Trimming took off 1 base at V and 8 bases at J, with 16 bases between the two ends.

Notes on this clone: Additional DNA sequences in this sample encode the identical CDR3. This chain links TRBV7-2 with TRBJ2-1, with 13 bases that match TRBD2. The CDR3 is made up of 15 amino acids. V dropped 5 bases and J dropped 4; count of bases not matched to a gene: 2. Germline CDR1 and CDR2: SGHTA and FQGNSA. The DNA for the CDR3 is TGTGCCAGCAGCCGGACTAGCGGGGGTTACAATGAGCAGTTCTTC. It specifies CASSRTSGGYNEQFF.

This chain joins TRBV10-1 and TRBJ1-5; D uncertain. This CDR3 has 14 amino acids. CDR1 and CDR2 from the germline V gene are WNHNN and SYGVQD (reference sequence). V was shortened by 10 bases and J by 1 base, with 14 bases between the two germline ends. The CDR3 here is CATRPPESNQPQHF. Here the CDR3 DNA reads TGCGCCACCCGCCCCCCGGAGAGCAATCAGCCCCAGCATTTT.